Following are 21 T cell receptor beta chains from one sample sequenced in a study of cytomegalovirus exposure and HLA in healthy donors. The assay was immunoSEQ multiplex PCR, and TCRdb's table has in-frame clones only and misses some. The table shows some 110,000 clones, with about nine tenths occurring only once. Material for sequencing was PBMCs. The receptors originated from a woman aged 18-29 years in good health and CMV-seropositive.

About this clone: One end of the junction is discordant with germline, which a read error may explain. V usage is TRBV5-1 and J usage is TRBJ1-3; D is undetermined. Germline loops: CDR1 SGHRS, CDR2 YFSETQ. The CDR3 covers 13 residues. This chain's CDR3 is CASTLARGDTIYF. The CDR3 DNA sequence: TGCGCCAGCACCTTGGCCCGCGGAGACACCATATATTTT.

CDR3 coding DNA: TGCGCCAGCAGCCGGGCACCAGGGGTGAACACTGAAGCTTTCTTT. Its translation: CASSRAPGVNTEAFF. The gene calls are TRBV4-1 and TRBJ1-1; weak D call: TRBD1 (6 bases). Per the germline V gene, CDR1 is MGHRA and CDR2 is YSYEKL. The CDR3 length is 15 residues. V lost 4 bases and J lost 0, with 12 bases in between.

The chain carries TRBV6-1 and TRBJ1-5; TRBD1 matches 8 bases. Trimming cost V 2 bases and J 4 bases; bases outside gene matches: 4. Germline V CDR1 and CDR2: MNHNS, SASEGT. The CDR3 runs 15 residues. The CDR3 is CASSETRTGNQPQHF. CDR3 sequence (DNA): TGTGCCAGCAGTGAAACCAGGACAGGGAATCAGCCCCAGCATTTT.

The chain links TRBV28 to TRBJ1-5, with TRBD1 identical over 8 bases. CDR3 size: 20 residues. The V segment lost 4 bases and the J segment 0 bases; nucleotides outside the gene matches: 17. Germline CDR1 and CDR2: MDHEN and SYDVKM. The CDR3 reads CASSSQLRQGPVPSNQPQHF. CDR3 sequence (DNA): TGTGCCAGCAGTTCCCAACTTAGACAGGGGCCGGTCCCTAGCAATCAGCCCCAGCATTTT.

V usage is TRBV7-9 and J usage is TRBJ1-1; D is possibly TRBD1 (5 bases). V lost 3 bases, J lost 0 bases, and 8 bases lay in between. The germline V gene encodes CDR1 SEHNR and CDR2 FQNEAQ (reference sequence). There are 14 residues in the CDR3. The CDR3 DNA follows: TGTGCCAGCAGCTTCGGGGGATTGAACACTGAAGCTTTCTTT. Protein product: CASSFGGLNTEAFF.

V gene TRBV28 combines with J gene TRBJ1-2, with TRBD1 as a possible D gene (6 bases). The germline CDR1 and CDR2 sequences are MDHEN and SYDVKM. V was pared by 4 bases and J by 2 bases, with 17 bases between. The CDR3 is made up of 16 amino acids. The CDR3, as DNA: TGTGCCAGCAGTTCCCCGGGGGGGGGCGAGAACTATGGCTACACCTTC. Amino acid sequence: CASSSPGGGENYGYTF.

This clone was recorded once. This rearrangement joins TRBV2 to TRBJ1-1, with 10 bases aligning to TRBD1. Looked up from germline, CDR1 is SNHLY and CDR2 is FYNNEI. With 4 bases clipped from V and 6 bases from J, the junction kept 2 bases outside the gene matches. This CDR3 has 13 amino acids. The CDR3 nucleotides are TGTGCCAGCAGTGGACAGGGGGCTTCTGAAGCTTTCTTT. This codes for CASSGQGASEAFF.

V and J are TRBV9 and TRBJ2-1, with D tentatively TRBD2 (6 bases). The germline V gene has CDR1 SGDLS and CDR2 YYNGEE. The CDR3 is made up of 17 amino acids. V lost 4 bases to trimming and J lost 0 bases, with 17 bases between them. The CDR3 region is CASSPQTAGFSYNEQFF. Here the CDR3 DNA reads TGTGCCAGCAGCCCCCAAACAGCGGGTTTCTCCTACAATGAGCAGTTCTTC.

The sample holds a few counts of this clone. The chain employs TRBV11-2 and TRBJ2-7; TRBD2 is a possible D gene (6 bases). Between the trimmed V and J ends, which lost 0 bases and 2 bases, there was a span of 8 bases. In germline, CDR1 is SGHAT, CDR2 FQNNGV. The CDR3 is made up of 14 amino acids. Here the CDR3 reads CASSLDRGAYEQYF. The CDR3 DNA sequence: TGTGCCAGCAGCTTAGATCGCGGGGCCTACGAGCAGTACTTC.

The gene calls are TRBV6-5 and TRBJ2-3; weak D call: TRBD2 (6 bases). Germline V lookup: CDR1 MNHEY, CDR2 SVGAGI. The CDR3 runs to 14 residues. V gave up 5 bases and J gave up 3 bases, with 12 bases separating them. The CDR3 DNA reads as TGTGCCAGCAGTGACCCCGGGGGTACAGATACGCAGTATTTT. Amino acid sequence: CASSDPGGTDTQYF.

This clone appeared a few times. CDR3 DNA: TGTGCCAGCAGCTTAACTAGCGGGGGCGTTCAGTTCTTC. Its protein product is CASSLTSGGVQFF. The V and J genes are TRBV7-9 and TRBJ2-1; 11 bases fit TRBD2. The J segment lost 13 bases and the V segment lost 2 bases, leaving 4 bases of the junction unmatched. CDR1 is SEHNR and CDR2 is FQNEAQ in the germline V gene (reference sequence). The CDR3 consists of 13 residues.

The V call is TRBV7-2, the J call TRBJ1-1; a weak D match, TRBD1 (6 bases). Germline CDR1 is SGHTA and CDR2 is FQGNSA. V lost 2 bases and J lost 0, with 10 bases in between. There are 15 residues in the CDR3. CDR3 in amino acids: CASSLHRVMNTEAFF. The CDR3, as DNA: TGTGCCAGCAGCTTACACAGGGTCATGAACACTGAAGCTTTCTTT.

V gene TRBV6-5 combines with J gene TRBJ2-7, with D perhaps TRBD2 (6 bases). This CDR3 comprises 14 residues. Trimming took 0 bases from V and 2 from J, leaving 8 bases between them. Germline V gives CDR1 MNHEY, CDR2 SVGAGI. CDR3 sequence reads: CASSYSGEAYEQYF. For the CDR3, the DNA is TGTGCCAGCAGTTACTCAGGGGAGGCCTACGAGCAGTACTTC.

The CDR3 sequence is CASSPLAGGLDTQYF. The CDR3 nucleotides are TGTGCCAGCAGTCCTTTAGCGGGGGGCTTAGATACGCAGTATTTT. This sequence joins TRBV6-1 and TRBJ2-3; 10 nucleotides line up with TRBD2. Germline V gives CDR1 MNHNS, CDR2 SASEGT. The CDR3 loop spans 15 amino acids. The V and J ends lost 5 bases and 5 bases, in that order; junction bases with no gene match: 7.

A single count supports this clone. The chain is built from TRBV9 and TRBJ1-1, with D tentatively TRBD1 (6 bases). V was shortened by 4 bases and J by 5 bases, with 9 bases between the two germline ends. The CDR3 is 12 residues long. Per the germline V gene, CDR1 is SGDLS and CDR2 is YYNGEE. The CDR3 bases are TGTGCCAGCAGCCCAGGGGAGACTGAAGCTTTCTTT. This encodes CASSPGETEAFF.

J is TRBJ2-1 and V is TRBV28; possibly TRBD2 for D (5 bases). Trimming took off 5 bases at V and 6 bases at J, with 8 bases between the two ends. Germline-derived CDR1 and CDR2 are MDHEN and SYDVKM. This CDR3 has 12 amino acids. CDR3 protein: CASSPRVNEQFF. Here the CDR3 DNA reads TGTGCCAGCAGTCCGAGGGTCAATGAGCAGTTCTTC. Based on the CDR3 plus reference TRBV28 and TRBJ2-1, the full variable domain is DVKVTQSSRYLVKRTGEKVFLECVQDMDHENMFWYRQDPGLGLRLIYFSYDVKMKEKGDIPEGYSVSREKKERFSLILESASTNQTSMYLCASSPRVNEQFFGPGTRLTVL.

This clone was recorded a few times. This chain links TRBV6-1 with TRBJ2-3; weak D call: TRBD1 (5 bases). V gave up 7 bases and J gave up 4 bases, with 15 bases separating them. The germline V gene has CDR1 MNHNS and CDR2 SASEGT. This CDR3 spans 14 amino acids. In nucleotides, the CDR3 is TGTGCCAGCATGGGCAGGGTGGACGCAGATACGCAGTATTTT. Translation: CASMGRVDADTQYF.

The chain recombines TRBV28 with TRBJ1-2; D gene uncertain. V was trimmed by 2 bases and J by 4 bases, leaving 11 bases between them. Germline CDR1 MDHEN, CDR2 SYDVKM. The CDR3 sequence is 14 residues long. The chain's CDR3 is CASSLTRNSYGYTF. The CDR3 DNA is TGTGCCAGCAGTTTAACCCGAAACAGCTATGGCTACACCTTC.

The gene calls are TRBV4-2 and TRBJ2-3; the match to TRBD2 covers 8 bases. Trimming took 4 bases from V and 4 from J; bases not matched to a gene: 4. This CDR3 region has 14 residues. Germline CDR1 reads LGHNA; CDR2 reads YNFKEQ. The CDR3 region is CASSRGTSSDTQYF. Here the CDR3 DNA reads TGTGCCAGCAGCCGGGGGACTAGTTCAGATACGCAGTATTTT.

The chain carries TRBV6-5 and TRBJ1-1; 7 nucleotides match TRBD1. CDR3 length equals 14 residues. The ends lost 6 bases at V and 9 bases at J; junction bases unmatched: 13. Germline CDR1 is MNHEY and CDR2 is SVGAGI. Here the CDR3 DNA reads TGTGCCAGCAGGCTCAGGGGGGCGAAAGTACAAGCTTTCTTT. Its translation: CASRLRGAKVQAFF.

The V call is TRBV28, the J call TRBJ2-7; D is perhaps TRBD1 (6 bases). Germline values: CDR1 MDHEN, CDR2 SYDVKM. Trimming stripped 3 bases from V and 3 bases from J, with 12 bases between. The CDR3 length is 14 residues. For the CDR3, the DNA is TGTGCCAGCAGTTTCGCTCGAGGGGGCTACGAGCAGTACTTC. Translation: CASSFARGGYEQYF.